Below, 12 T cell receptor beta chains from the same sample are listed, as sequenced in a study of early T cells in non-severe SARS-CoV-2 infection. TCRdb called the 5' RACE reads again in MiXCR, with one record for every CDR3 protein. The sample has more than 75,000 distinct CDR3 sequences; about 13% are singletons. The sequenced sample consisted of whole blood. The receptors were sampled from an adult who was a healthcare worker with PCR-confirmed SARS-CoV-2 infection or an uninfected control (not recorded which).

In its sample, this clonotype was seen many times. The chain employs TRBV2 and TRBJ1-2, with a weak D call TRBD1 (5 bases). V was trimmed by 7 bases and J by 4 bases, leaving 16 bases between them. This CDR3 spans 14 amino acids. The V gene's germline CDR1 is SNHLY and CDR2 FYNNEI. The CDR3 DNA follows: TGTGCCAGCAACCGGGACGGACCGACCTATGGCTACACCTTC. Its translation: CASNRDGPTYGYTF.

This clonotype was found once. This chain joins TRBV6-1 and TRBJ2-3; 8 nucleotides agree with TRBD2. This CDR3 comprises 15 residues. V was clipped by 3 bases and J by 1 base; unmatched bases: 3. Germline V lookup: CDR1 MNHNS, CDR2 SASEGT. CDR3: CASSEARGGTDTQYF. Here the CDR3 DNA reads TGTGCCAGCAGTGAGGCGCGGGGGGGCACAGATACGCAGTATTTT.

This clonotype appeared a few times. The CDR3 is CASSLPYTRSQEKLFF. CDR3 DNA sequence: TGTGCCAGCAGTTTGCCCTACACGCGCTCACAAGAAAAACTGTTTTTT. The chain joins TRBV27 to TRBJ1-4; unclear D gene. The V end was cut by 3 bases, the J end by 8 bases, with 19 bases between. Germline V gene data show CDR1 as MNHEY and CDR2 as SMNVEV (reference sequence). This CDR3 comprises 16 residues.

The rearrangement links TRBV7-2 to TRBJ1-2; 8 nucleotides agree with TRBD1. CDR1 and CDR2 from the germline V gene are SGHTA and FQGNSA. The J segment lost 8 bases and the V segment lost 5 bases, leaving 4 bases of the junction unmatched. There are 12 residues in the CDR3. This chain's CDR3 is CASSLRGRGYTF. CDR3 nucleotides: TGTGCCAGCAGCCTCAGGGGGCGCGGCTACACCTTC.

This clonotype appeared a few times. The rearrangement uses TRBV20-1 and TRBJ2-1; 9 bases are a match to TRBD2. The CDR3 contains 14 residues. Looked up from germline, CDR1 is DFQATT and CDR2 is SNEGSKA (reference sequence). J gave up 4 bases and V 3 bases, and 4 bases lay outside the gene matches. Written as DNA, the CDR3 is TGCAGTGCTAGGAGCGGGGGGCCGTACAATGAGCAGTTCTTC. Its protein product is CSARSGGPYNEQFF.

The rearrangement joins TRBV6-6 to TRBJ1-2; D is undetermined. Between the trimmed V and J ends, which lost 6 bases and 7 bases, there was a span of 6 bases. Germline V CDR1 and CDR2: MNHNY, SVGAGI (reference sequence). This CDR3 comprises 10 residues. For the CDR3, the DNA is TGTGCCAGCAGGGCCTTTGGCTACACCTTC. It encodes CASRAFGYTF.

The CDR3 is CASSPLEGVSEQYF. DNA of the CDR3: TGCGCCAGCAGTCCCCTGGAAGGAGTAAGCGAGCAGTACTTC. This chain connects TRBV5-1 to TRBJ2-7; D remains ambiguous. This CDR3 has 14 residues. The germline gives CDR1 SGHRS, CDR2 YFSETQ. The V gene lost 5 bases and the J gene lost 6 bases, with 18 bases spanning the gap.

Only a few counts were recorded for this clonotype. As DNA, the CDR3 is TGTGCCAGCAGCCGGACGGGAGGTTTCCCCGATACGCAGTATTTT. Translating gives CASSRTGGFPDTQYF. The chain is built from TRBV7-3 and TRBJ2-3; 7 bases align to TRBD2. Germline V gives CDR1 SGHTA, CDR2 FQGTGA. The CDR3 consists of 15 residues. V shed 5 bases, J shed 6 bases, and the junction held 11 bases outside the gene matches. Filled out from reference TRBV7-3 and TRBJ2-3, the complete variable domain reads GAGVSQTPSNKVTEKGKYVELRCDPISGHTALYWYRQSLGQGPEFLIYFQGTGAADDSGLPNDRFFAVRPEGSVSTLKIQRTERGDSAVYLCASSRTGGFPDTQYFGPGTRLTVL.

The rearrangement links TRBV6-6 to TRBJ2-5; 7 nucleotides align to TRBD1. Germline-derived CDR1 and CDR2 are MNHNY and SVGAGI (reference sequence). Losses at the gene ends were 2 bases for V and 2 bases for J; bases not matched to a gene: 8. CDR3 length: 16 residues. Here the CDR3 reads CASSYGFGTEQETQYF. In DNA form, the CDR3 reads TGTGCCAGCAGTTACGGTTTTGGGACAGAGCAAGAGACCCAGTACTTC.

The rearrangement uses TRBV4-1 and TRBJ2-7, with 8 bases fitting TRBD2. CDR3 length equals 12 residues. The germline gives CDR1 MGHRA, CDR2 YSYEKL. V gave up 3 bases and J gave up 7 bases; unmatched junction bases: 2. The CDR3 region has the DNA TGCGCCAGCAGCCACACGGGAGGGGAGCAGTACTTC. Encoded protein: CASSHTGGEQYF.

V usage is TRBV29-1 and J usage is TRBJ2-7; 7 nucleotides match TRBD1. From germline, CDR1 is SQVTM and CDR2 ANQGSEA. Losses at the gene ends were 6 bases for V and 0 bases for J; bases not matched to a gene: 2. This CDR3 is 12 amino acids long. CDR3 sequence (DNA): TGCAGCGTAGGGACAGCCTCCTACGAGCAGTACTTC. This translates into CSVGTASYEQYF.

This clonotype was seen only a few times. The V and J genes are TRBV7-9 and TRBJ1-1; D remains unclear. The V and J ends lost 1 base and 5 bases respectively, with 20 bases between them. The CDR3 is 17 amino acids. CDR1 and CDR2 (germline): SEHNR, FQNEAQ (reference sequence). This CDR3 reads CASSLDQIHRAGTEAFF. The DNA of the CDR3 is TGTGCCAGCAGCTTAGACCAAATACATAGGGCCGGGACTGAAGCTTTCTTT. Drawing the rest from reference TRBV7-9 and TRBJ1-1, the complete variable domain is DTGVSQNPRHKITKRGQNVTFRCDPISEHNRLYWYRQTLGQGPEFLTYFQNEAQLEKSRLLSDRFSAERPKGSFSTLEIQRTEQGDSAMYLCASSLDQIHRAGTEAFFGQGTRLTVV.